A selection of T cell receptor beta chains follows, all from one sample in a study of OX40 agonist ivuxolimab in advanced cancers. The assay was immunoSEQ multiplex PCR, and TCRdb's table has in-frame clones only and misses some. The sample holds fewer than 90,000 clones, about 90% seen once. The sample here was CD4+ or CD8+ T cells sorted from blood, taken in a trial of the OX40 agonist ivuxolimab. All receptors come from an adult with an advanced solid tumor such as melanoma, head and neck, liver or kidney cancer. Both conserved end residues are part of each CDR3. D genes are given only for firm matches. Size is stated for part of the rows, as once, few or many counts, or as a class when the clone is expanded.

NA	TRBJ1-5	NA	TRBV19	TGTGCCAGTAGTATAGAAAGGAATCAGCCCCAGCATTTT	CASSIERNQPQHF
NA	TRBJ2-1	TRBD2	TRBV27	TGTGCCAGCAGTTTACTAGCGGGAGGTAGCACCTACAATGAGCAGTTCTTC	CASSLLAGGSTYNEQFF
NA	TRBJ1-5	NA	TRBV28	TGTGCCAGCAGTTATGATAGCAATCAGCCCCAGCATTTT	CASSYDSNQPQHF
NA	TRBJ2-1	TRBD2	TRBV28	TGTGCCAGCAGTTTCAGCGGGATGCAGTACAATGAGCAGTTCTTC	CASSFSGMQYNEQFF
NA	TRBJ1-1	NA	TRBV7-9	TGTGCCAGCAGTCGCCAGGGGATGCGTGAAGCTTTCTTT	CASSRQGMREAFF
NA	TRBJ1-5	TRBD1	TRBV19	TGTGCCAGTAAGGGGTCCTGGGACAGGGGGCCTGATCAGCCCCAGCATTTT	CASKGSWDRGPDQPQHF
few	TRBJ1-3	NA	TRBV2	TGTGCCAGGGGGGGGGCCCGCCGAAGAGACACCATATATTTT	CARGGARRRDTIYF
NA	TRBJ2-3	NA	TRBV10-3	TGTGCCATCACCGCAGGGACTGCCACAGATACGCAGTATTTT	CAITAGTATDTQYF
NA	TRBJ2-1	TRBD2	TRBV2	TGTGCCAGCAGTGCCCGGACTAGCGGGGGCTATGAGCAGTTCTTC	CASSARTSGGYEQFF
NA	TRBJ1-1	TRBD1	TRBV27	TGTGCCAGCAGTTTATCAGGGGGCCTCAACACTGAAGCTTTCTTT	CASSLSGGLNTEAFF
NA	TRBJ1-4	TRBD1	TRBV2	TGTGCCAGCAGCCAGCAAAGAGGGGGCGATGAAAAACTGTTTTTT	CASSQQRGGDEKLFF
NA	TRBJ2-3	TRBD1	TRBV10-3	TGTGCCATCCGCCGGGACAGGAAGAGCACAGATACGCAGTATTTT	CAIRRDRKSTDTQYF
NA	TRBJ2-5	TRBD2	TRBV7-2	TGTGCCAGCAGCTTTTCCGGGACTAAAGGAGAGACCCAGTACTTC	CASSFSGTKGETQYF
NA	TRBJ1-5	NA	TRBV28	TGTGCCAGCAGGGCCAATCAGCCCCAGCATTTT	CASRANQPQHF
NA	TRBJ2-7	NA	TRBV28	TGTGCCAGCAGTTTAGGCTACGAGCAGTACTTC	CASSLGYEQYF
NA	TRBJ2-7	NA	TRBV7-7	TGTGCTAGCAGCTCCCGACTGACCGGCGAGCAGTACTTC	CASSSRLTGEQYF